This passage covers 20 T cell receptor beta chains from one sample sequenced in a study of post-analysis software for immune sequencing data. Study-wide points: TRBV5-6, TRBV5-1 and TRBV20-1 belonged to a set of a few TRBV segments that were more frequent in patients than controls.

These receptors' targets are unknown. Included in the TCR beta cDNA libraries were unique molecular identifiers. MiXCR was run by TCRdb on the PCR reads, yielding one entry per CDR3 protein. The profile shows about 680,000 distinct CDR3 sequences, roughly three fifths of them singletons. Sequencing input: blood. Receptors were obtained from a girl aged 2-15 years with multiple sclerosis.

In its sample, this clonotype was seen a few times. J is TRBJ2-5 and V is TRBV20-1; D possibly uses TRBD1 or TRBD2 (5 bases each). CDR1 and CDR2 (germline): DFQATT, SNEGSKA (reference sequence). The CDR3 totals 13 residues. The CDR3 coding sequence is TGCGGGGGTCGAGGTTCTTTCCAAGAGACCCAGTACTTC. Encoded protein: CGGRGSFQETQYF.

In its sample, this clonotype was seen once. The J gene is TRBJ2-1, the V gene TRBV20-1; D might be TRBD1 (7 bases). The CDR3 consists of 16 residues. The V gene's germline CDR1 is DFQATT and CDR2 SNEGSKA (reference sequence). V shed 0 bases and J shed 0 bases, with 12 bases lying between them. The CDR3 spells CSARDRRGDSYNEQFF. CDR3 in DNA: TGCAGTGCTAGAGATCGCAGGGGGGACTCCTACAATGAGCAGTTCTTC.

This clonotype was seen a few times. The chain has TRBV7-2 and TRBJ2-1; the D is unclear. V shed 2 bases and J shed 4 bases, with 6 bases lying between them. The CDR3 loop spans 13 amino acids. Germline V gene lookup returns CDR1 SGHTA and CDR2 FQGNSA. The CDR3 loop reads CASSLRVYNEQFF. In DNA, the CDR3 is TGTGCCAGCAGCTTAAGGGTATACAATGAGCAGTTCTTC.

This clonotype was seen only once. This chain connects TRBV5-1 to TRBJ2-3; TRBD2 aligns across 8 bases. The germline V gene encodes CDR1 SGHRS and CDR2 YFSETQ. This CDR3 is 17 amino acids long. Germline trimming cut 4 bases from V and 4 bases from J; bases unmatched to any gene: 14. CDR3 sequence (DNA): TGCGCCAGCAGCCTGGATATCAGGGTAGCGGGGTCAGATACGCAGTATTTT. It is translated as CASSLDIRVAGSDTQYF. The entire variable domain, with the rest obtained from reference TRBV5-1 and TRBJ2-3, is as follows: KAGVTQTPRYLIKTRGQQVTLSCSPISGHRSVSWYQQTPGQGLQFLFEYFSETQRNKGNFPGRFSGRQFSNSRSEMNVSTLELGDSALYLCASSLDIRVAGSDTQYFGPGTRLTVL.

Note on this clonotype: At one boundary the junction diverges from the germline segment, which might be a read error. The V gene is TRBV6-6, the J gene TRBJ2-1; 8 positions match TRBD2. Germline CDR1 is MNHNY and CDR2 is SVGAGI (reference sequence). The length of the CDR3 is 17 residues. CDR3 residues: CAGSYSPRTSRRYEQFF. CDR3 in DNA: TGTGCCGGCAGTTACTCGCCCCGGACTAGCAGGAGATATGAGCAGTTCTTC.

A few counts support this clonotype. The genes are TRBV27 and TRBJ2-3; possibly TRBD2 for D (5 bases). The CDR3 is 16 residues long. The V end lost 6 bases, the J end lost 5 bases, and 21 bases lay between the germline ends. CDR1 MNHEY and CDR2 SMNVEV come from the germline V gene (reference sequence). The CDR3 DNA is TGTGCCAGCAGCCGTAGCGAGGTTGCGGTGGGAGATACGCAGTATTTT. This gives the protein CASSRSEVAVGDTQYF.

This chain links TRBV20-1 with TRBJ2-3; D is ambiguous. CDR3 size: 13 residues. Germline V CDR1 and CDR2: DFQATT, SNEGSKA (reference sequence). V lost 1 base and J 4 bases, leaving 9 bases between the germline ends. The CDR3: CSARANLADTQYF. The CDR3 bases are TGCAGTGCTAGAGCTAACCTTGCAGATACGCAGTATTTT.

With respect to this clonotype: It is likely a read error, because the conserved phenylalanine at the end of the CDR3 is missing. The gene calls are TRBV7-3 and TRBJ2-5; D is possibly TRBD2 (5 bases). The J call may be in error: the DNA end matches TRBJ2-7 better. The germline V gene has CDR1 SGHTA and CDR2 FQGTGA. The CDR3 consists of 13 residues. CDR3 region: CASSSDGLYEQYC. The DNA of the CDR3 is TGTGCCAGCAGCTCGGATGGACTCTACGAGCAGTACTGC.

Notes on this clonotype: Here the CDR3 omits its conserved ending phenylalanine or tryptophan, so a read error is the likely source. The limits of the CDR3 on the DNA are not certain, so only TCRdb's listed CDR3 is given. The rearrangement uses TRBV12-3 or TRBV12-4 and TRBJ2-1; whether TRBD2, the table's D call, matches the DNA was not checked. Ends included, the CDR3 has 15 residues. CDR3 residues: CASSFRASGRLSEFV.

This clonotype was counted a single time. This chain connects TRBV29-1 to TRBJ1-1, with a tentative D call TRBD1 (5 bases). V was pared by 2 bases and J by 7 bases, with 11 bases between. Germline V CDR1 and CDR2: SQVTM, ANQGSEA. The CDR3 contains 12 residues. In DNA, the CDR3 is TGCAGCGTTGAACAGGGCTTGGGTGAAGCTTTCTTT. This translates into CSVEQGLGEAFF.

This chain uses TRBV6-5 with TRBJ1-2; 7 positions agree with TRBD1. Germline V lookup: CDR1 MNHEY, CDR2 SVGAGI. Trimming at V came to 5 bases and at J to 3 bases, leaving 6 bases not matched to a gene. This CDR3 region has 14 residues. CDR3 region: CASSATGEDYGYTF. CDR3 DNA sequence: TGTGCCAGCAGTGCTACAGGGGAAGACTATGGCTACACCTTC.

This chain connects TRBV27 to TRBJ1-2; no clear D gene. The ends were cut back, 4 bases at V and 1 base at J, with 13 bases in the middle. The germline CDR1 and CDR2 sequences are MNHEY and SMNVEV (reference sequence). This CDR3 has 15 amino acids. The DNA of the CDR3 is TGTGCCAGCAGTTATGGAGGAGGGTTTAACTATGGCTACACCTTC. It is translated as CASSYGGGFNYGYTF.

The chain recombines TRBV7-8 with TRBJ2-2; the D is unclear. There are 15 residues in the CDR3. Germline V lookup: CDR1 SGHVS, CDR2 FQNEAQ. With 1 base removed from V and 8 bases from J, the gap between germline ends came to 14 bases. Here the CDR3 reads CASSLGATPRGELFF. The DNA of the CDR3 is TGTGCCAGCAGCTTAGGCGCCACACCGAGGGGGGAGCTGTTTTTT.

This chain uses TRBV29-1 with TRBJ2-3, with D possibly being TRBD2 (6 bases). V was pared by 4 bases and J by 4 bases, with 15 bases between. CDR1 is SQVTM, CDR2 ANQGSEA, per germline. CDR3 length: 14 amino acids. DNA of the CDR3: TGCAGCGTTGCAGGGAGGACCCGCCCAGATACGCAGTATTTT. Translating it yields CSVAGRTRPDTQYF.

CDR3 in amino acids: CASTRSRSYNEQFF. The CDR3 region has the DNA TGTGCCAGCACCCGAAGTCGCTCCTACAATGAGCAGTTCTTC. V gene TRBV7-8 combines with J gene TRBJ2-1; D is uncertain. Germline V CDR1 and CDR2: SGHVS, FQNEAQ. V lost 7 bases, J lost 0 bases, and 10 bases lay in between. The CDR3 runs 14 residues.

This chain links TRBV5-6 with TRBJ2-1, with D perhaps given as TRBD1 or TRBD2 (5 bases each). The CDR3 totals 16 residues. Germline V lookup: CDR1 SGHDT, CDR2 YYEEEE. The V end lost 5 bases, the J end lost 8 bases, and 23 bases lay between the germline ends. The CDR3 sequence is CASSLIRRNRGDEQFF. The CDR3 DNA reads as TGTGCCAGCAGTCTGATTCGCAGAAACCGAGGGGATGAGCAGTTCTTC.

The chain joins TRBV11-2 to TRBJ2-1, with unresolved D. Germline loops: CDR1 SGHAT, CDR2 FQNNGV. Trimming pared 1 base from V and 1 base from J, leaving 5 bases between. This CDR3 has 14 amino acids. The CDR3 nucleotides read TGTGCCAGCAGCTTAGGGGAATCCTACAATGAGCAGTTCTTC. Translation: CASSLGESYNEQFF.

J is TRBJ2-1 and V is TRBV4-3, with 8 bases that match TRBD1. CDR1 and CDR2 (germline): LGHNA, YSLEER. This CDR3 has 16 residues. The trim removed 0 bases at V and 6 bases at J, leaving 7 bases unmatched. The DNA of the CDR3 is TGCGCCAGCAGCCAAGACTGGGCTACAGGGGGCAATGAGCAGTTCTTC. This encodes CASSQDWATGGNEQFF.

The chain joins TRBV7-8 to TRBJ2-1, with D perhaps matching TRBD1 (6 bases). Germline V gene data show CDR1 as SGHVS and CDR2 as FQNEAQ. The CDR3 contains 15 residues. Trimming shortened V by 5 bases and J by 9 bases, and 20 bases separated the two germline ends. The CDR3 region is CASSLYRERASEQFF. CDR3 DNA sequence: TGTGCCAGCAGCCTCTACAGGGAAAGGGCAAGTGAGCAGTTCTTC.

The rearrangement joins TRBV2 to TRBJ2-1, with D hard to call. V was trimmed by 3 bases and J by 7 bases, leaving 7 bases between them. CDR3 length equals 12 residues. Germline loops: CDR1 SNHLY, CDR2 FYNNEI. The CDR3 DNA follows: TGTGCCAGCAGTGATCCTCCGAATGAGCAGTTCTTC. Protein product: CASSDPPNEQFF.